The 27 T cell receptor beta chains listed next were all sequenced from one sample in a study of radiotherapy plus CTLA-4 blockade in lung cancer. The table came from immunoSEQ multiplex PCR; TCRdb's copy has only in-frame clones and leaves some out. Of some 74,000 clones listed, 78% are singletons. The specimen comprised peripheral blood, sampled from a patient treated with radiotherapy plus ipilimumab. The receptors come from a human donor with non-small cell lung cancer who had a complete response to radiotherapy plus ipilimumab.

The chain carries TRBV5-1 and TRBJ2-7, with D tentatively TRBD2 (6 bases). Trimming pared 0 bases from V and 0 bases from J, leaving 16 bases between. This CDR3 is built from 17 residues. The germline V gene encodes CDR1 SGHRS and CDR2 YFSETQ. The chain's CDR3 is CASSLGFGGLGSYEQYF. CDR3 bases: TGCGCCAGCAGCTTGGGGTTCGGGGGATTGGGCTCCTACGAGCAGTACTTC.

J is TRBJ2-2 and V is TRBV19; 7 bases fit TRBD1. J lost 1 base, V lost 9 bases, and 2 bases had no gene match. The CDR3 has 13 amino acids. Germline values: CDR1 LNHDA, CDR2 SQIVND (reference sequence). In DNA, the CDR3 is TGTGCCAGCCGACAGGGGAACACCGGGGAGCTGTTTTTT. Encoded protein: CASRQGNTGELFF.

The chain has TRBV14 and TRBJ2-1, with TRBD2 identical over 7 bases. This CDR3 spans 12 amino acids. Per germline, CDR1 SGHDN and CDR2 FVKESK. V gave up 2 bases and J gave up 12 bases; unmatched junction bases: 4. The CDR3 reads CASSQRLARQFF. CDR3 in DNA: TGTGCCAGCAGCCAAAGACTAGCTAGGCAGTTCTTC.

In DNA, the CDR3 is TGTGCCAGCAGTGAATTGGGGGCCTCCGGGGCCAACGTCCTGACTTTC. It yields the protein CASSELGASGANVLTF. The V call is TRBV25-1, the J call TRBJ2-6, with D possibly being TRBD1 (6 bases). Trimming left V 1 base short and J 4 bases short, with 11 bases between. Germline V CDR1 and CDR2: MGHDK, SYGVNS. CDR3 length equals 16 residues. The full variable domain, in which reference TRBV25-1 and TRBJ2-6 provide the parts outside the CDR3, is EADIYQTPRYLVIGTGKKITLECSQTMGHDKMYWYQQDPGMELHLIHYSYGVNSTEKGDLSSESTVSRIRTEHFPLTLESARPSHTSQYLCASSELGASGANVLTFGAGSRLTVL.

The chain couples TRBV2 to TRBJ1-4; 8 bases match TRBD1. V lost 6 bases to trimming and J lost 7 bases; unmatched junction nucleotides: 13. Looked up from germline, CDR1 is SNHLY and CDR2 is FYNNEI. The CDR3 is made up of 16 amino acids. The CDR3 region has the DNA TGTGCCAGCAGAGTCAGGGGGCGCACTGGTCGTGAAAAACTGTTTTTT. This sequence encodes CASRVRGRTGREKLFF.

This sequence joins TRBV4-1 and TRBJ2-4; 14 bases agree with TRBD2. Germline CDR1 MGHRA, CDR2 YSYEKL. The CDR3 consists of 22 residues. Germline trimming cut 0 bases from V and 2 bases from J; bases unmatched to any gene: 15. CDR3 coding DNA: TGCGCCAGCAGCCAAGACCAGGGACTAGCGGGGGTCTCAACTCAAACCAAAAACATTCAGTACTTC. This gives the protein CASSQDQGLAGVSTQTKNIQYF.

The chain uses TRBV2 and TRBJ2-6; 7 bases line up with TRBD1. The V gene end was trimmed by 6 bases and the J gene end by 1 base; junction bases not matched to a gene: 0. Germline-derived CDR1 and CDR2 are SNHLY and FYNNEI. This CDR3 has 14 residues. Here the CDR3 DNA reads TGTGCCAGCAGGACAGGGTCTGGGGCCAACGTCCTGACTTTC. Protein sequence: CASRTGSGANVLTF. Supplemented by reference TRBV2 and TRBJ2-6, the full variable domain reads EPEVTQTPSHQVTQMGQEVILRCVPISNHLYFYWYRQILGQKVEFLVSFYNNEISEKSEIFDDQFSVERPDGSNFTLKIRSTKLEDSAMYFCASRTGSGANVLTFGAGSRLTVL.

Concerning this clone itself: Other DNA sequences in this sample translate to the same CDR3. V usage is TRBV19 and J usage is TRBJ1-5; D remains unclear. This CDR3 has 12 amino acids. Trimming removed 3 bases at V and 2 bases at J, with 2 bases between. The germline gives CDR1 LNHDA, CDR2 SQIVND (reference sequence). The DNA of the CDR3 is TGTGCCAGTAGTATTGGCAATCAGCCCCAGCATTTT. It encodes CASSIGNQPQHF.

The J gene is TRBJ2-3, the V gene TRBV7-2, with 13 bases that match TRBD2. The germline gives CDR1 SGHTA, CDR2 FQGNSA. J gave up 5 bases and V 1 base, and 6 bases lay outside the gene matches. The CDR3 totals 17 residues. CDR3 bases: TGTGCCAGCAGCTTAGGGTTACTAGCGGGAGGGAAAGATACGCAGTATTTT. It specifies CASSLGLLAGGKDTQYF.

The CDR3 sequence is CASSELKFNSPLHF. DNA for the CDR3: TGTGCCAGCAGTGAACTGAAGTTTAATTCACCCCTCCACTTT. The chain employs TRBV6-1 and TRBJ1-6; no firm D call. Trimming took off 2 bases at V and 6 bases at J, with 8 bases between the two ends. The CDR3 contains 14 residues. Germline V gene lookup returns CDR1 MNHNS and CDR2 SASEGT.

In its sample, this clone was seen a few times. The J gene is TRBJ1-2, the V gene TRBV6-6, with a possible D match to TRBD1 (5 bases). CDR3 length: 11 amino acids. The V end was cut by 4 bases, the J end by 8 bases, with 8 bases between. CDR1 and CDR2 (germline): MNHNY, SVGAGI (reference sequence). CDR3 DNA: TGTGCCAGCAGTTCAGGGATAGGCTACACCTTC. Residues: CASSSGIGYTF.

The genes are TRBV2 and TRBJ1-5, with TRBD1 matching 8 bases. From germline, CDR1 is SNHLY and CDR2 FYNNEI. The CDR3 has 15 amino acids. Trimming cost V 6 bases and J 4 bases; bases outside gene matches: 8. The CDR3 DNA is TGTGCCAGCAGGCTGACAGGGGCTTCGAATCAGCCCCAGCATTTT. Translated: CASRLTGASNQPQHF.

This chain connects TRBV6-6 to TRBJ1-1; D unresolved. There are 13 residues in the CDR3. Between the trimmed V and J ends, which lost 4 bases and 1 base, there was a span of 7 bases. The V gene's germline CDR1 is MNHNY and CDR2 SVGAGI (reference sequence). CDR3 region: CASSFTQNTEAFF. The CDR3 nucleotides read TGTGCCAGCAGTTTCACACAGAACACTGAAGCTTTCTTT.

A single count supports this clone. This sequence joins TRBV7-6 and TRBJ1-6; a weak D match, TRBD1 (6 bases). CDR1 is SGHVS, CDR2 FNYEAQ, per germline. Trimming stripped 1 base from V and 14 bases from J, with 9 bases between. The CDR3 totals 12 residues. CDR3: CASSLEGETLHF. As DNA, the CDR3 is TGTGCCAGCAGCTTAGAGGGGGAGACCCTCCACTTT.

The rearrangement links TRBV9 to TRBJ1-4; the D gene is possibly TRBD1 (5 bases). There are 16 residues in the CDR3. Deletions cut 0 bases from V and 5 bases from J, with 14 bases between. Per germline, CDR1 SGDLS and CDR2 YYNGEE. The CDR3 nucleotides read TGTGCCAGCAGCGTAGGGGACCGAAGTACCAATGAAAAACTGTTTTTT. Protein product: CASSVGDRSTNEKLFF.

The J gene is TRBJ2-7, the V gene TRBV7-2; 12 bases map to TRBD1. Trimming took 2 bases from V and 6 from J; bases not matched to a gene: 8. Germline-derived CDR1 and CDR2 are SGHTA and FQGNSA. The length of the CDR3 is 16 residues. The CDR3 reads CASSLIWDRGLSEQYF. The CDR3 DNA follows: TGTGCCAGCAGCTTAATTTGGGACAGGGGGCTGTCCGAGCAGTACTTC.

This chain connects TRBV6-5 to TRBJ1-6; no definite D call. Germline assignment: CDR1 MNHEY and CDR2 SVGAGI. Between the trimmed V and J ends, which lost 4 bases and 2 bases, there was a span of 9 bases. CDR3 length equals 15 residues. In DNA form, the CDR3 reads TGTGCCAGCAGTTGGGCCCGGACCTATAATTCACCCCTCCACTTT. This gives the protein CASSWARTYNSPLHF.

The chain joins TRBV19 to TRBJ1-1, with D possibly being TRBD1 (5 bases). Between the trimmed V and J ends, which lost 4 bases and 0 bases, there was a span of 9 bases. The CDR3 is made up of 14 amino acids. Germline-derived CDR1 and CDR2 are LNHDA and SQIVND (reference sequence). The CDR3 sequence is CASSNTGMNTEAFF. The CDR3 DNA is TGTGCCAGTAGTAACACAGGCATGAACACTGAAGCTTTCTTT.

This chain joins TRBV5-4 and TRBJ1-6, with TRBD1 matching 10 bases. The germline CDR1 and CDR2 sequences are SGHNT and YYREEE (reference sequence). The CDR3 runs to 14 residues. The ends lost 2 bases at V and 10 bases at J; junction bases unmatched: 3. The CDR3 bases are TGTGCCAGCAGCTTTGACAGGGGGCGGTCACCCCTCCACTTT. This encodes CASSFDRGRSPLHF.

The V and J genes are TRBV6-6 and TRBJ2-7; possibly TRBD1 or TRBD2 for D (5 bases each). The CDR3 has 13 amino acids. Looked up from germline, CDR1 is MNHNY and CDR2 is SVGAGI (reference sequence). Trimming removed 8 bases at V and 4 bases at J, with 15 bases between. This CDR3 reads CASSPGPQYEQYV. CDR3 nucleotides: TGTGCCAGCTCTCCGGGACCGCAATACGAGCAGTACGTC.

Points on this clone: Since a much larger clone is just one base distant, this may be a read error. This chain uses TRBV29-1 with TRBJ2-7, with 10 bases that match TRBD1. CDR3 length equals 11 residues. J gave up 6 bases and V 7 bases, and 3 bases lay outside the gene matches. CDR1 and CDR2 (germline): SQVTM, ANQGSEA. Here the CDR3 reads CSAGQGGEQYF. The CDR3 coding sequence is TGCAGCGCCGGACAGGGGGGCGAGCAGTACTTC.

The CDR3 region is CASSGGRGGGVRGYTF. As DNA, the CDR3 is TGTGCCAGCAGCGGGGGGAGGGGAGGGGGCGTTCGTGGCTACACCTTC. The chain links TRBV5-6 to TRBJ1-2; 7 bases are a match to TRBD1. The V gene end was trimmed by 4 bases and the J gene end by 7 bases; junction bases not matched to a gene: 16. Germline-derived CDR1 and CDR2 are SGHDT and YYEEEE. The CDR3 consists of 16 residues.

V and J are TRBV11-2 and TRBJ2-5, with TRBD1 matching over 9 bases. CDR3 length: 15 residues. Germline CDR1 is SGHAT and CDR2 is FQNNGV. V gave up 6 bases and J gave up 7 bases; unmatched junction bases: 12. The CDR3 nucleotides are TGTGCCAGCAGTGCCGGGACAGGGTCTGGTAGGACCCAGTACTTC. It is translated as CASSAGTGSGRTQYF.

This clone was counted a few times. This chain links TRBV30 with TRBJ1-5, with 9 bases lining up with TRBD1. Looked up from germline, CDR1 is GTSNPN and CDR2 is SVGIG (reference sequence). The CDR3 is made up of 19 amino acids. The V gene end was trimmed by 1 base and the J gene end by 0 bases; junction bases not matched to a gene: 13. The CDR3 loop is CAWSAGQGTYSYSNQPQHF. The CDR3 nucleotides are TGTGCCTGGAGTGCCGGACAGGGGACCTACTCTTATAGCAATCAGCCCCAGCATTTT.

This clone was observed a few times. The V call is TRBV29-1, the J call TRBJ1-1; weak D call: TRBD1 (5 bases). The germline CDR1 and CDR2 sequences are SQVTM and ANQGSEA. V was pared by 4 bases and J by 1 base, with 13 bases between. This CDR3 has 14 residues. In DNA, the CDR3 is TGCAGCGTTGTTAACAGGTACTCGAACACTGAAGCTTTCTTT. It codes for CSVVNRYSNTEAFF.

The chain recombines TRBV5-6 with TRBJ2-2; possible D gene TRBD1, 6 bases. V was shortened by 4 bases and J by 2 bases, with 15 bases between the two germline ends. Looked up from germline, CDR1 is SGHDT and CDR2 is YYEEEE. This CDR3 has 16 amino acids. The CDR3 coding sequence is TGTGCCAGCAGCCGTAAGACAGGAGCTAACACCGGGGAGCTGTTTTTT. Its protein is CASSRKTGANTGELFF.

CDR3 DNA: TGTGCCAGCAAAAGACAGGGGAACTATGGCTACACCTTC. Its translation: CASKRQGNYGYTF. The chain has TRBV28 and TRBJ1-2; 8 positions agree with TRBD1. Trimming cost V 7 bases and J 2 bases; bases outside gene matches: 3. The length of the CDR3 is 13 residues. The germline V gene has CDR1 MDHEN and CDR2 SYDVKM.